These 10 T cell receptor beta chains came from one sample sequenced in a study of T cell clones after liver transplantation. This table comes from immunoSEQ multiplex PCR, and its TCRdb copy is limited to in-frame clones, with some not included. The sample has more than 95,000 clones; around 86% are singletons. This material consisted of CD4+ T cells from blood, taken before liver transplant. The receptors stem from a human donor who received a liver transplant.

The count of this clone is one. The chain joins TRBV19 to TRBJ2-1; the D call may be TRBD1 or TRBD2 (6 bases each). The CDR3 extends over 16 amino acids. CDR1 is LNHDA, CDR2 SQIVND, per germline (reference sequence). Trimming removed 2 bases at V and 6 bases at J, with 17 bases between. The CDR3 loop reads CASSIIRGEGGNEQFF. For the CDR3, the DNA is TGTGCCAGTAGTATAATAAGAGGCGAGGGGGGCAATGAGCAGTTCTTC.

The CDR3 spells CASSLIRDTEAFF. The CDR3 nucleotides are TGTGCCAGCAGCTTAATAAGGGACACTGAAGCTTTCTTT. This chain uses TRBV7-8 with TRBJ1-1; no clear D. The CDR3 covers 13 residues. CDR1 SGHVS and CDR2 FQNEAQ come from the germline V gene. The germline V and J ends were trimmed by 2 bases and 3 bases, with 7 bases remaining between them.

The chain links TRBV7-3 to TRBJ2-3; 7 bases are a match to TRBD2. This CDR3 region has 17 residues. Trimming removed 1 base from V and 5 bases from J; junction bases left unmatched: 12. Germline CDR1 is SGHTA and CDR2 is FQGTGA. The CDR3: CASSLSPSSGRRDTQYF. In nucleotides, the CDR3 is TGTGCCAGCAGCTTAAGCCCTTCTAGCGGTCGTAGAGATACGCAGTATTTT. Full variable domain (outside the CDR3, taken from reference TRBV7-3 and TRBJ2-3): GAGVSQTPSNKVTEKGKYVELRCDPISGHTALYWYRQSLGQGPEFLIYFQGTGAADDSGLPNDRFFAVRPEGSVSTLKIQRTERGDSAVYLCASSLSPSSGRRDTQYFGPGTRLTVL.

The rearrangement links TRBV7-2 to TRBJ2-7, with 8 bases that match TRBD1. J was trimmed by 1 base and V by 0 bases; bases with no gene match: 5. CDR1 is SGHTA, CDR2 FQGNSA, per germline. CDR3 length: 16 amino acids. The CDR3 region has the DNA TGTGCCAGCAGCTTAGCGGGCCAGGGGGCTTCCTACGAGCAGTACTTC. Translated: CASSLAGQGASYEQYF.

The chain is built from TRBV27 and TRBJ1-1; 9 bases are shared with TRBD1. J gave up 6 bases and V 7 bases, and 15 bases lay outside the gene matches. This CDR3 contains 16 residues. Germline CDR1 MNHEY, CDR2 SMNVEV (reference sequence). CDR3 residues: CASNDGTGNPPPEAFF. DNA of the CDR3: TGTGCCAGCAACGATGGGACAGGGAACCCACCCCCTGAAGCTTTCTTT.

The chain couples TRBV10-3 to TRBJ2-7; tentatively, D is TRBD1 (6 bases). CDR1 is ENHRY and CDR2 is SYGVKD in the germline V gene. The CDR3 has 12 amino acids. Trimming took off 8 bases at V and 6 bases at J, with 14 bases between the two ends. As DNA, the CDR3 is TGTGCCATCCGGGGACGCAGGGGCGAGCAGTACTTC. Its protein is CAIRGRRGEQYF.

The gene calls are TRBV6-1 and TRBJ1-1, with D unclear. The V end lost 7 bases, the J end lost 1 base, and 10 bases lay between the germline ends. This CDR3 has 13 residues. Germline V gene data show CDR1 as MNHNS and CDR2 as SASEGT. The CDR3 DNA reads TGTGCCAGCAAAACTTTAGGGAACACTGAAGCTTTCTTT. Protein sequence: CASKTLGNTEAFF.

The chain's CDR3 is CASKAPGITYEQYF. CDR3 in DNA: TGTGCCAGCAAAGCGCCGGGGATTACCTACGAGCAGTACTTC. The chain has TRBV5-6 and TRBJ2-7; tentative D call: TRBD2 (5 bases). The germline V gene encodes CDR1 SGHDT and CDR2 YYEEEE. The length of the CDR3 is 14 residues. Trimming took off 6 bases at V and 2 bases at J, with 15 bases between the two ends.

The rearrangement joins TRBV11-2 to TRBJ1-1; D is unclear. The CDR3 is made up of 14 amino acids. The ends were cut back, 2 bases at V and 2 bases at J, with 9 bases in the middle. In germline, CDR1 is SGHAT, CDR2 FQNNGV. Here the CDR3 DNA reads TGTGCCAGCAGCTTAATCGGGGTTAACACTGAAGCTTTCTTT. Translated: CASSLIGVNTEAFF.

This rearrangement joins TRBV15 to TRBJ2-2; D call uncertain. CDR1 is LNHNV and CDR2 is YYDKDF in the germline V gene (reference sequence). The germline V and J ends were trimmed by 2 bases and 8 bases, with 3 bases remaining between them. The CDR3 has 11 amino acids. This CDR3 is CATSRQGELFF. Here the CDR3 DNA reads TGTGCCACCAGCAGACAGGGGGAGCTGTTTTTT.